The 21 T cell receptor beta chains reported below all come from one sample, sequenced in a study of graft-versus-host responses after intestinal transplantation. No cognate antigen is known for these TCRs. Some clones are missing from TCRdb's copy, which holds only in-frame ones; the method was immunoSEQ multiplex PCR. The sample shows about 93,000 clones, roughly 93% of them seen only once. Specimen: unstimulated CD8+ T cells sorted from spleen or lymph node cells, collected before intestinal transplant. These receptor sequences come from a human donor who received an intestinal transplant.

Note on this clone: An end of the junction does not agree with germline; a read error may underlie this. The chain recombines TRBV18 with TRBJ1-1; D gene ambiguous. The germline gives CDR1 KGHSH, CDR2 LQKENI. The CDR3 contains 13 residues. The CDR3: CASSSPLHSEAFF. CDR3 in DNA: TGTGCCAGCTCATCACCGCTCCACTCTGAAGCTTTCTTT.

This chain links TRBV4-1 with TRBJ2-1; 10 bases match TRBD2. This CDR3 is 15 amino acids long. V was pared by 1 base and J by 10 bases, with 7 bases of the junction left unmatched. Germline V CDR1 and CDR2: MGHRA, YSYEKL. CDR3 protein: CASSQGAGGPKEQFF. The DNA for the CDR3 is TGCGCCAGCAGCCAAGGAGCGGGAGGGCCAAAAGAGCAGTTCTTC.

This clone was found once. V gene TRBV28 combines with J gene TRBJ1-2; D remains unclear. This CDR3 contains 15 residues. Trimming removed 3 bases from V and 2 bases from J, with 13 bases in between. Per germline, CDR1 MDHEN and CDR2 SYDVKM. The CDR3 reads CASSFRRVGNYGYTF. The CDR3 region has the DNA TGTGCCAGCAGTTTTCGGAGGGTGGGAAACTATGGCTACACCTTC.

This chain uses TRBV6-5 with TRBJ1-5; 7 positions match TRBD1. The CDR3 sequence is 15 residues long. Trimming took 2 bases from V and 6 from J; bases not matched to a gene: 7. Germline V gene sequence: CDR1 MNHEY, CDR2 SVGAGI. Here the CDR3 reads CASSYHSGGGQPQHF. The CDR3, as DNA: TGTGCCAGCAGTTACCATTCAGGGGGAGGTCAGCCCCAGCATTTT.

This chain joins TRBV9 and TRBJ2-7; D is possibly TRBD2 (5 bases). Trimming took off 0 bases at V and 0 bases at J, with 10 bases between the two ends. The CDR3 consists of 15 residues. Germline V gene sequence: CDR1 SGDLS, CDR2 YYNGEE. The CDR3 sequence: CASSVGSAGSYEQYF. In DNA, the CDR3 is TGTGCCAGCAGCGTAGGCTCCGCGGGCTCCTACGAGCAGTACTTC. Together with reference TRBV9 and TRBJ2-7, the CDR3 gives the full variable domain: DSGVTQTPKHLITATGQRVTLRCSPRSGDLSVYWYQQSLDQGLQFLIQYYNGEERAKGNILERFSAQQFPDLHSELNLSSLELGDSALYFCASSVGSAGSYEQYFGPGTRLTVT.

The rearrangement joins TRBV29-1 to TRBJ2-1; possibly TRBD1 for D (5 bases). Germline V gene data show CDR1 as SQVTM and CDR2 as ANQGSEA. The CDR3 is 19 amino acids. Trimming cost V 1 base and J 0 bases, with 22 bases left between them. The CDR3 protein is CSVEVPSMGHKSSYNEQFF. The CDR3 DNA reads TGCAGCGTTGAAGTTCCGTCGATGGGGCATAAAAGCTCCTACAATGAGCAGTTCTTC.

The chain links TRBV6-1 to TRBJ1-5; D possibly corresponds to TRBD1 (5 bases). There are 14 residues in the CDR3. Trimming shortened V by 7 bases and J by 5 bases, and 15 bases separated the two germline ends. In germline, CDR1 is MNHNS, CDR2 SASEGT. This CDR3 reads CASIPGGEYQPQHF. CDR3 in DNA: TGTGCCAGCATCCCCGGGGGGGAGTATCAGCCCCAGCATTTT.

The chain links TRBV7-6 to TRBJ2-7, with TRBD2 identical over 11 bases. The germline V gene has CDR1 SGHVS and CDR2 FNYEAQ. The ends lost 4 bases at V and 0 bases at J; junction bases unmatched: 8. The CDR3 spans 17 residues. CDR3 in DNA: TGTGCCAGCAGCTCAGGGACTAGCGGTCCTAGCTCCTACGAGCAGTACTTC. Its translation: CASSSGTSGPSSYEQYF.

The chain uses TRBV7-9 and TRBJ1-4; D not resolved. V was clipped by 3 bases and J by 12 bases, with 8 bases between them. This CDR3 is 11 amino acids long. Germline loops: CDR1 SEHNR, CDR2 FQNEAQ (reference sequence). CDR3 in DNA: TGTGCCAGCAGCTTTAGCGAAGAACTGTTTTTT. This codes for CASSFSEELFF.

This chain uses TRBV5-1 with TRBJ2-1; maybe TRBD2 (5 bases). The V gene lost 6 bases and the J gene lost 8 bases, with 12 bases spanning the gap. The CDR3 sequence is 12 residues long. Germline V gene data show CDR1 as SGHRS and CDR2 as YFSETQ. CDR3 DNA: TGCGCCAGCACGTCGGGGAGCGATGAGCAGTTCTTC. This codes for CASTSGSDEQFF.

The rearrangement joins TRBV9 to TRBJ1-2; tentative D call: TRBD1 (6 bases). Per germline, CDR1 SGDLS and CDR2 YYNGEE. This CDR3 contains 15 residues. V was trimmed by 0 bases and J by 0 bases, leaving 9 bases between them. The CDR3 DNA follows: TGTGCCAGCAGCGTAGGGGACACCTCTAACTATGGCTACACCTTC. Residues: CASSVGDTSNYGYTF.

The J gene is TRBJ1-4, the V gene TRBV19; perhaps TRBD1 as D (5 bases). CDR1 LNHDA and CDR2 SQIVND come from the germline V gene (reference sequence). Trimming removed 4 bases from V and 3 bases from J, with 24 bases in between. This CDR3 is built from 19 residues. The CDR3 sequence: CASSTPGLEDPVANEKLFF. As DNA, the CDR3 is TGTGCCAGTAGTACCCCGGGACTCGAGGACCCGGTGGCTAATGAAAAACTGTTTTTT.

The V and J genes are TRBV7-9 and TRBJ2-5; D uncertain. The V end was cut by 6 bases, the J end by 1 base, with 9 bases between. The CDR3 spans 13 residues. Germline V gives CDR1 SEHNR, CDR2 FQNEAQ (reference sequence). As DNA, the CDR3 is TGTGCCAGCAGTATGGAGATCCAAGAGACCCAGTACTTC. Amino acid sequence: CASSMEIQETQYF.

The chain couples TRBV11-2 to TRBJ2-7; D is ambiguous. This CDR3 contains 14 residues. From germline, CDR1 is SGHAT and CDR2 FQNNGV. Trimming took 5 bases from V and 1 from J, leaving 12 bases between them. The CDR3 reads CASSLVAESYEQYF. The CDR3, as DNA: TGTGCCAGCAGCCTAGTGGCGGAGTCCTACGAGCAGTACTTC.

V is TRBV4-1 and J is TRBJ2-1; weak D call: TRBD2 (6 bases). CDR3 size: 14 residues. Trimming pared 8 bases from V and 0 bases from J, leaving 11 bases between. Germline-derived CDR1 and CDR2 are MGHRA and YSYEKL. This CDR3 reads CASAGPSSYNEQFF. The CDR3, as DNA: TGCGCCAGCGCGGGACCGAGCTCCTACAATGAGCAGTTCTTC.

The rearrangement links TRBV7-8 to TRBJ1-2; TRBD1 matches at 9 bases. This CDR3 has 14 amino acids. CDR1 and CDR2 (germline): SGHVS, FQNEAQ. J lost 7 bases, V lost 2 bases, and 5 bases had no gene match. CDR3 coding DNA: TGTGCCAGCAGCTTATCGACAGGGGGAAGTGGCTACACCTTC. Protein sequence: CASSLSTGGSGYTF.

V and J are TRBV4-1 and TRBJ2-7; 7 bases align to TRBD1. V gave up 4 bases and J gave up 1 base; unmatched junction bases: 16. Germline lookup yields CDR1 MGHRA and CDR2 YSYEKL. The CDR3 has 18 residues. CDR3 in amino acids: CASSLTQNFRDSSYEQYF. CDR3 in DNA: TGCGCCAGCAGCCTAACTCAGAACTTTCGGGACAGTTCCTACGAGCAGTACTTC.

V gene TRBV7-8 combines with J gene TRBJ2-7; 9 bases line up with TRBD1. V was clipped by 5 bases and J by 2 bases; unmatched bases: 13. The CDR3 sequence is 17 residues long. The germline gives CDR1 SGHVS, CDR2 FQNEAQ. The CDR3 reads CASSPPPKGQGTYEQYF. CDR3 nucleotides: TGTGCCAGCAGCCCCCCTCCTAAAGGACAGGGGACCTACGAGCAGTACTTC.

This chain joins TRBV4-3 and TRBJ2-7, with a tentative D call TRBD2 (5 bases). V was cut by 0 bases and J by 4 bases, with 19 bases left in between. The CDR3 consists of 17 residues. Germline V gives CDR1 LGHNA, CDR2 YSLEER. The CDR3 DNA follows: TGCGCCAGCAGCCAAGACGCGAGCGGTTACGGCGGGTACGAGCAGTACTTC. Amino acids: CASSQDASGYGGYEQYF.

The chain employs TRBV5-4 and TRBJ1-1; maybe TRBD1 (5 bases). This CDR3 region has 14 residues. Germline CDR1 SGHNT, CDR2 YYREEE (reference sequence). The ends were cut back, 0 bases at V and 5 bases at J, with 11 bases in the middle. This CDR3 reads CASSLGIGGTEAFF. The CDR3 coding sequence is TGTGCCAGCAGCTTGGGGATCGGGGGAACTGAAGCTTTCTTT. Supplemented by reference TRBV5-4 and TRBJ1-1, the full variable domain reads ETGVTQSPTHLIKTRGQQVTLRCSSQSGHNTVSWYQQALGQGPQFIFQYYREEENGRGNFPPRFSGLQFPNYSSELNVNALELDDSALYLCASSLGIGGTEAFFGQGTRLTVV.

The chain's CDR3 is CASSLLDRPYEQYF. In nucleotides, the CDR3 is TGTGCCAGCAGTTTACTGGACAGACCCTACGAGCAGTACTTC. This sequence joins TRBV27 and TRBJ2-7; a weak D match, TRBD1 (6 bases). The ends were cut back, 2 bases at V and 2 bases at J, with 10 bases in the middle. Germline V gene sequence: CDR1 MNHEY, CDR2 SMNVEV (reference sequence). The CDR3 length is 14 residues.